This T cell receptor beta chain comes out of a study of shared clonotypes between healthy human individuals. The authors loaded around 220 ng DNA, approximately 30,000 T cell genomes, into sorted-subset replicate PCRs. The assay was immunoSEQ multiplex PCR, and TCRdb's table has in-frame clones only and misses some. Of more than 550,000 clones listed, around 90% are singletons. Sequencing used memory CD8+ T cells from PBMCs. Described subset: CD45RO+ cells pooled with CCR7-negative TemRA cells. This clonotype was obtained from a man aged 18 to 30 in good health. Some clones in this sample may be carry-over from other donors' samples.

CDR3 protein: CAAGPDESYEQYF. The DNA of the CDR3 is TGTGCCGCAGGGCCGGACGAATCCTACGAGCAGTACTTC. The chain couples TRBV7-6 to TRBJ2-7, with D possibly TRBD1 on 5 matching bases. Trimming took 11 bases from V and 1 from J, leaving 15 bases between them. The CDR3 is 13 residues long. Germline assignment: CDR1 SGHVS and CDR2 FNYEAQ.